Below, 29 T cell receptor beta chains from the same sample are listed, as sequenced in a study of spatial heterogeneity in lung cancer. This sample's time point: sample taken at primary tumor resection. TCRdb recomputed calls from the 5' RACE reads with MiXCR, one row per CDR3 protein. The sample holds some 13,000 distinct CDR3 sequences, approximately 3.5% seen once. The specimen was PBMCs, collected at surgery. The receptors derive from a male donor with early-stage non-small cell lung cancer.

This clonotype was counted ten times or more. V gene TRBV28 combines with J gene TRBJ1-6, with 10 positions matching TRBD1. The CDR3 runs 15 residues. Germline V gives CDR1 MDHEN, CDR2 SYDVKM. With 8 bases clipped from V and 7 bases from J, the junction kept 8 bases outside the gene matches. The CDR3 loop reads CASQRTGGGNSPLHF. The CDR3 DNA reads TGTGCCAGCCAAAGGACAGGGGGGGGAAATTCACCCCTCCACTTT.

This clonotype appeared many times. The rearrangement links TRBV7-2 to TRBJ2-1; TRBD2 aligns across 13 bases. Per the germline V gene, CDR1 is SGHTA and CDR2 is FQGNSA. The V segment lost 4 bases and the J segment 9 bases; nucleotides outside the gene matches: 6. This CDR3 has 15 amino acids. The CDR3 loop reads CASSWTSGRAAEQFF. The CDR3 DNA reads as TGTGCCAGCAGCTGGACTAGCGGGAGAGCTGCTGAGCAGTTCTTC.

This clonotype was recorded many times. The chain has TRBV3-1 and TRBJ1-2, with unresolved D. The CDR3 consists of 13 residues. The germline V gene has CDR1 LGHDT and CDR2 YNNKEL (reference sequence). Trimming removed 1 base from V and 7 bases from J, with 10 bases in between. CDR3 protein: CASSQGASTGYTF. The CDR3 coding sequence is TGTGCCAGCAGCCAAGGGGCATCAACTGGCTACACCTTC. Full variable domain (outside the CDR3, taken from reference TRBV3-1 and TRBJ1-2): DTAVSQTPKYLVTQMGNDKSIKCEQNLGHDTMYWYKQDSKKFLKIMFSYNNKELIINETVPNRFSPKSPDKAHLNLHINSLELGDSAVYFCASSQGASTGYTFGSGTRLTVV.

This clonotype came up many times. The chain combines TRBV5-1 with TRBJ2-5, with D perhaps assigned TRBD1 or TRBD2 (6 bases each). Looked up from germline, CDR1 is SGHRS and CDR2 is YFSETQ. CDR3 length: 16 amino acids. Deletions cut 0 bases from V and 1 base from J, with 13 bases between. Written as DNA, the CDR3 is TGCGCCAGCAGCTTGGACAAACAGGGACTCCAAGAGACCCAGTACTTC. Translated: CASSLDKQGLQETQYF. The full variable domain, its missing parts supplied by reference TRBV5-1 and TRBJ2-5, is KAGVTQTPRYLIKTRGQQVTLSCSPISGHRSVSWYQQTPGQGLQFLFEYFSETQRNKGNFPGRFSGRQFSNSRSEMNVSTLELGDSALYLCASSLDKQGLQETQYFGPGTRLLVL.

This clonotype was observed many times. V and J are TRBV6-2 or TRBV6-3 and TRBJ1-1, with TRBD1 matching over 7 bases. V dropped 2 bases and J dropped 0; count of bases not matched to a gene: 0. The germline V gene has CDR1 MNHEY and CDR2 SVGEGT. The CDR3 length is 14 residues. The CDR3 sequence is CASSYGTVNTEAFF. The DNA for the CDR3 is TGTGCCAGCAGTTACGGGACAGTGAACACTGAAGCTTTCTTT.

This clonotype was found many times. The chain recombines TRBV19 with TRBJ2-1, with TRBD2 matching over 10 bases. CDR3 length: 15 residues. J was trimmed by 0 bases and V by 5 bases; bases with no gene match: 1. The germline V gene encodes CDR1 LNHDA and CDR2 SQIVND (reference sequence). The DNA of the CDR3 is TGTGCCAGTAGTCCTAGCGGGAGCTCCTACAATGAGCAGTTCTTC. This encodes CASSPSGSSYNEQFF.

This clonotype was recorded at least ten times. The J gene is TRBJ2-5, the V gene TRBV5-1, with TRBD2 identical over 7 bases. Trimming took 0 bases from V and 3 from J; bases not matched to a gene: 2. The germline CDR1 and CDR2 sequences are SGHRS and YFSETQ. The CDR3 covers 14 residues. The CDR3 spells CASSLAREKETQYF. Here the CDR3 DNA reads TGCGCCAGCAGCTTGGCGCGGGAGAAAGAGACCCAGTACTTC. The full variable domain, completed using reference TRBV5-1 and TRBJ2-5, is KAGVTQTPRYLIKTRGQQVTLSCSPISGHRSVSWYQQTPGQGLQFLFEYFSETQRNKGNFPGRFSGRQFSNSRSEMNVSTLELGDSALYLCASSLAREKETQYFGPGTRLLVL.

This clonotype has at least ten counts. CDR3 in amino acids: CASSLGRGRSYEQYF. The CDR3 nucleotides are TGTGCCAGCAGCTTAGGTAGGGGTCGCTCCTACGAGCAGTACTTC. The rearrangement uses TRBV7-2 and TRBJ2-7, with D possibly matching TRBD1 (5 bases). With 1 base removed from V and 0 bases from J, the gap between germline ends came to 10 bases. Per the germline V gene, CDR1 is SGHTA and CDR2 is FQGNSA. There are 15 residues in the CDR3.

This clonotype has ten or more counts. The chain recombines TRBV7-2 with TRBJ1-4, with 10 positions matching TRBD1. Germline V lookup: CDR1 SGHTA, CDR2 FQGNSA. Trimming cost V 2 bases and J 5 bases; bases outside gene matches: 2. The CDR3 loop spans 15 amino acids. CDR3 sequence (DNA): TGTGCCAGCAGCTTAAGGACAGGGGGGAATGAAAAACTGTTTTTT. Encoded protein: CASSLRTGGNEKLFF.

This clonotype was counted at least ten times. This chain links TRBV5-5 with TRBJ2-4; D remains ambiguous. Germline CDR1 SGHKS, CDR2 YYEKEE (reference sequence). The V end was cut by 3 bases, the J end by 1 base, with 8 bases between. This CDR3 has 14 residues. The chain's CDR3 is CASSWAGAKNIQYF. The CDR3 DNA sequence: TGTGCCAGCAGCTGGGCTGGGGCCAAAAACATTCAGTACTTC.

This clonotype has ten or more counts. This chain uses TRBV7-9 with TRBJ2-5; D possibly corresponds to TRBD1 (7 bases). Between the trimmed V and J ends, which lost 2 bases and 0 bases, there was a span of 19 bases. Germline loops: CDR1 SEHNR, CDR2 FQNEAQ (reference sequence). The CDR3 is made up of 18 amino acids. The CDR3 DNA reads TGTGCCAGCAGCTTAAAGGCCGGGGGACAGACCTACCAAGAGACCCAGTACTTC. It is translated as CASSLKAGGQTYQETQYF.

This clonotype was observed at least ten times. The rearrangement uses TRBV2 and TRBJ2-5, with D tentatively TRBD1 or TRBD2 (6 bases each). The germline V and J ends were trimmed by 5 bases and 7 bases, with 14 bases remaining between them. The CDR3 consists of 13 residues. Germline V lookup: CDR1 SNHLY, CDR2 FYNNEI. The CDR3 DNA is TGTGCCAGCAGTTCCGACGGGGGCGGGACCCAGTACTTC. Translated: CASSSDGGGTQYF.

By share, this clonotype counts as medium-sized. The chain employs TRBV27 and TRBJ2-3; maybe TRBD2 (5 bases). Trimming left V 4 bases short and J 2 bases short, with 16 bases between. The CDR3 extends over 16 amino acids. Germline V gene data show CDR1 as MNHEY and CDR2 as SMNVEV (reference sequence). CDR3 loop: CASSSAEFWFTDTQYF. The CDR3 DNA reads TGTGCCAGCAGTTCAGCGGAGTTCTGGTTCACAGATACGCAGTATTTT.

This clonotype was seen many times. CDR3 nucleotide sequence: TGTGCCACCAGTGATTCTAGACAGGGGGCCGATACGCAGTATTTT. Translation: CATSDSRQGADTQYF. The rearrangement links TRBV24-1 to TRBJ2-3; TRBD1 aligns across 10 bases. With 2 bases clipped from V and 6 bases from J, the junction kept 4 bases outside the gene matches. Germline V gene data show CDR1 as KGHDR and CDR2 as SFDVKD. The CDR3 consists of 15 residues.

This clonotype was seen repeatedly, ten times or more. The J gene is TRBJ2-5, the V gene TRBV7-3; D remains unclear. CDR3 length: 13 amino acids. CDR1 SGHTA and CDR2 FQGTGA come from the germline V gene. Trimming stripped 4 bases from V and 4 bases from J, with 10 bases between. In nucleotides, the CDR3 is TGTGCCAGCAGCTCGGGTTTGGGAGAGACCCAGTACTTC. Amino acid sequence: CASSSGLGETQYF.

This clonotype was recorded at least ten times. The chain combines TRBV4-1 with TRBJ1-6; D remains ambiguous. Trimming removed 0 bases from V and 4 bases from J, with 4 bases in between. CDR1 MGHRA and CDR2 YSYEKL come from the germline V gene. CDR3 length: 14 amino acids. The CDR3 bases are TGCGCCAGCAGCCAAGAAGGGTATAATTCACCCCTCCACTTT. It encodes CASSQEGYNSPLHF.

This clonotype appeared many times. The chain combines TRBV5-1 with TRBJ1-6; no firm D call. Trimming shortened V by 0 bases and J by 5 bases, and 6 bases separated the two germline ends. This CDR3 has 14 amino acids. Germline CDR1 is SGHRS and CDR2 is YFSETQ. CDR3 nucleotide sequence: TGCGCCAGCAGCTTGGGGCATAATAATTCACCCCTCCACTTT. This encodes CASSLGHNNSPLHF.

This clonotype was detected many times. V usage is TRBV9 and J usage is TRBJ2-7; D possibly corresponds to TRBD2 (5 bases). CDR1 and CDR2 (germline): SGDLS, YYNGEE. V lost 4 bases and J lost 0, with 14 bases in between. The CDR3 extends over 15 amino acids. DNA of the CDR3: TGTGCCAGCAGCCCAAATGTAGGGAGCTCCTACGAGCAGTACTTC. Amino acids: CASSPNVGSSYEQYF.

This clonotype was seen at least ten times. V usage is TRBV4-3 and J usage is TRBJ2-3; 12 nucleotides agree with TRBD2. Germline V lookup: CDR1 LGHNA, CDR2 YSLEER. V lost 3 bases and J lost 5; bases outside the gene matches: 3. This CDR3 spans 15 amino acids. CDR3 sequence: CASSQSLAGGDTQYF. The CDR3 DNA sequence: TGCGCCAGCAGCCAGTCACTAGCGGGGGGAGATACGCAGTATTTT.

This clonotype was counted many times. This chain uses TRBV6-5 with TRBJ2-1; tentative D call: TRBD1 (7 bases). This CDR3 spans 17 amino acids. The V gene lost 1 base and the J gene lost 2 bases, with 15 bases spanning the gap. Germline CDR1 and CDR2: MNHEY and SVGAGI. The CDR3 DNA is TGTGCCAGCAGTTACTTAGTAGGAGGGGGCACCTACAATGAGCAGTTCTTC. It specifies CASSYLVGGGTYNEQFF.

This clonotype is labeled medium-sized (0.01 to 0.1%). The genes are TRBV7-8 and TRBJ2-2, with D perhaps TRBD1 (6 bases). The germline V gene has CDR1 SGHVS and CDR2 FQNEAQ. The CDR3 runs 14 residues. Trimming pared 8 bases from V and 5 bases from J, leaving 15 bases between. The CDR3 sequence is CASGQFKATGELFF. In nucleotides, the CDR3 is TGTGCCAGCGGACAGTTTAAGGCTACCGGGGAGCTGTTTTTT.

In its sample, this clonotype was seen many times. This chain links TRBV3-1 with TRBJ2-1; tentatively, D is TRBD1 (5 bases). V was trimmed by 4 bases and J by 0 bases, leaving 16 bases between them. This CDR3 has 17 amino acids. CDR1 and CDR2 (germline): LGHDT, YNNKEL (reference sequence). CDR3 sequence reads: CASSPSPTASSYNEQFF. The CDR3 nucleotides are TGTGCCAGCAGCCCCTCCCCGACAGCCAGCTCCTACAATGAGCAGTTCTTC.

This clonotype was observed many times. The chain couples TRBV11-1 to TRBJ2-1, with 7 bases aligning to TRBD2. Germline loops: CDR1 SGHAT, CDR2 FQDESV (reference sequence). This CDR3 has 16 amino acids. The V gene end was trimmed by 5 bases and the J gene end by 5 bases; junction bases not matched to a gene: 12. This CDR3 is CASSPIEQAGHNEQFF. As DNA, the CDR3 is TGTGCCAGCAGCCCCATTGAGCAAGCGGGGCACAATGAGCAGTTCTTC.

This clonotype was seen only a few times. V usage is TRBV7-6 and J usage is TRBJ2-5, with D unclear. There are 12 residues in the CDR3. Trimming shortened V by 1 base and J by 5 bases, and 5 bases separated the two germline ends. Germline-derived CDR1 and CDR2 are SGHVS and FNYEAQ. The CDR3 is CASSLVPETQYF. The CDR3 bases are TGTGCCAGCAGCTTAGTGCCCGAGACCCAGTACTTC.

This clonotype was detected many times. This sequence joins TRBV9 and TRBJ2-1, with 11 bases lining up with TRBD2. The CDR3 extends over 17 amino acids. V was pared by 3 bases and J by 0 bases, with 5 bases of the junction left unmatched. The germline CDR1 and CDR2 sequences are SGDLS and YYNGEE. CDR3 coding DNA: TGTGCCAGCAGCGAGGGGACTAGCGGAGGCTCCTACAATGAGCAGTTCTTC. It yields the protein CASSEGTSGGSYNEQFF.

This clonotype was seen many times. The chain employs TRBV27 and TRBJ1-4; TRBD1 is a possible D gene (5 bases). V was shortened by 6 bases and J by 2 bases, with 7 bases between the two germline ends. Germline loops: CDR1 MNHEY, CDR2 SMNVEV (reference sequence). This CDR3 spans 13 amino acids. The CDR3 here is CASRGGTNEKLFF. The CDR3 DNA follows: TGTGCCAGCAGGGGGGGGACTAATGAAAAACTGTTTTTT.

This clonotype was counted ten times or more. CDR3 protein: CASSGIAGGDTGELFF. The CDR3 DNA reads as TGTGCCAGCAGCGGTATAGCGGGAGGAGACACCGGGGAGCTGTTTTTT. J is TRBJ2-2 and V is TRBV9, with 10 bases matching TRBD2. The CDR3 totals 16 residues. Germline CDR1 and CDR2: SGDLS and YYNGEE. With 3 bases clipped from V and 3 bases from J, the junction kept 5 bases outside the gene matches.

In its sample, this clonotype was seen many times. The V gene is TRBV3-1, the J gene TRBJ2-1, with 11 bases fitting TRBD2. The germline gives CDR1 LGHDT, CDR2 YNNKEL (reference sequence). The CDR3 has 15 residues. V lost 4 bases and J lost 6; bases outside the gene matches: 5. The CDR3 here is CASSRSGTSGNEQFF. CDR3 DNA sequence: TGTGCCAGCAGCCGTTCCGGGACTAGCGGCAATGAGCAGTTCTTC.

This clonotype was detected a few times. CDR3 sequence reads: CASSSRLADGPGELFF. For the CDR3, the DNA is TGTGCCAGCAGCTCCAGACTAGCGGACGGGCCCGGGGAGCTGTTTTTT. The V and J genes are TRBV3-1 and TRBJ2-2; TRBD2 matches at 9 bases. CDR1 is LGHDT, CDR2 YNNKEL, per germline (reference sequence). This CDR3 has 16 residues. V shed 5 bases and J 6 bases; nucleotides not matched to a gene: 10.